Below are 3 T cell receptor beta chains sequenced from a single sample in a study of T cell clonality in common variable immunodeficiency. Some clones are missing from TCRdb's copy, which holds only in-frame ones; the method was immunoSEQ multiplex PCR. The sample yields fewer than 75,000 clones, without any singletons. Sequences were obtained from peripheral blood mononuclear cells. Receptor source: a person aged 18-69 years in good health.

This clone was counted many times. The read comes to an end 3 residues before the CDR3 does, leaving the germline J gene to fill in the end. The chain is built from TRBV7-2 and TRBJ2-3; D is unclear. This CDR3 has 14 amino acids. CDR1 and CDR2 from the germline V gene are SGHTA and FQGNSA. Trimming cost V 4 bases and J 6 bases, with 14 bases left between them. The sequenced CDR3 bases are TGTGCCAGCAGCTCCAAAACCGGTGCCGATACG. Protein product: CASSSKTGADT. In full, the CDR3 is CASSSKTGADTQYF. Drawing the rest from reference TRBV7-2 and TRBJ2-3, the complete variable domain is GAGVSQSPSNKVTEKGKDVELRCDPISGHTALYWYRQSLGQGLEFLIYFQGNSAPDKSGLPSDRFSAERTGGSVSTLTIQRTQQEDSAVYLCASSSKTGADTQYFGPGTRLTVL.

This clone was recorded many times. The CDR3 region is CASSIGRSDGYTF. CDR3 DNA (partial): TGTGCCAGTAGTATAGGCAGGTCGGATGGC. V gene TRBV19 combines with J gene TRBJ1-2; D gene unclear. Read data end 3 residues before the CDR3 end; the end is taken from the germline J gene. The CDR3 totals 13 residues. Trimming removed 1 base at V and 6 bases at J, with 9 bases between. Germline values: CDR1 LNHDA, CDR2 SQIVND (reference sequence). Based on the CDR3 plus reference TRBV19 and TRBJ1-2, the full variable domain is DGGITQSPKYLFRKEGQNVTLSCEQNLNHDAMYWYRQDPGQGLRLIYYSQIVNDFQKGDIAEGYSVSREKKESFPLTVTSAQKNPTAFYLCASSIGRSDGYTFGSGTRLTVV.

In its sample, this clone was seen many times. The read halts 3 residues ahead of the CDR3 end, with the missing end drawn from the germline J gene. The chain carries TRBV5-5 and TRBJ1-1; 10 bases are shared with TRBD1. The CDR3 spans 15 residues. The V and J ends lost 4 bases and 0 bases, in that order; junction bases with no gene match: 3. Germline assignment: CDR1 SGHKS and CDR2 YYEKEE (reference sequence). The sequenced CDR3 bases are TGTGCCAGCAGCCGGACAGGGGGATTGAACACTGAA. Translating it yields CASSRTGGLNTE. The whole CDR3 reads CASSRTGGLNTEAFF.